This entry lists 21 T cell receptor beta chains sequenced from one sample in a study of cytotoxic CD8 clonotypes in ibrutinib-treated CLL (dated by TCRdb to the early 2020s). Read against the paper, the sample's time point label means: about eleven months on ibrutinib. Library method: the immunoSEQ multiplex PCR assay. This is the immuneACCESS table as TCRdb keeps it, with only in-frame sequences that have V and J called. A part of the clones is gone; compared with another copy, unresolved V genes explain less than half, and the rest is unexplained. A total of under 150,000 clones appear in this sample, roughly 90% of them only once. The ten largest clones represent about 10% of the sample. Specimen: PBMCs, collected after 12 months of ibrutinib treatment. The receptor source for this set is a human donor with chronic lymphocytic leukemia.

The rearrangement joins TRBV30 to TRBJ1-3; D remains ambiguous. Germline V gene sequence: CDR1 GTSNPN, CDR2 SVGIG (reference sequence). V lost 2 bases and J 4 bases, leaving 12 bases between the germline ends. CDR3 length: 14 amino acids. The CDR3 protein is CAWSYGTGGNTIYF. The CDR3 DNA follows: TGTGCCTGGAGTTACGGTACTGGGGGAAACACCATATATTTT.

The chain links TRBV5-1 to TRBJ2-1; perhaps TRBD2 as D (5 bases). The CDR3 sequence is 14 residues long. Trimming left V 6 bases short and J 8 bases short, with 18 bases between. CDR1 is SGHRS, CDR2 YFSETQ, per germline. As DNA, the CDR3 is TGCGCCAGCACCGCCGCATCGGGGTTCGATGAGCAGTTCTTC. It translates to CASTAASGFDEQFF.

The CDR3 is CASSLTGEGYEQYF. The CDR3 DNA follows: TGTGCCAGCAGCTTGACAGGGGAGGGCTACGAGCAGTACTTC. The V call is TRBV7-8, the J call TRBJ2-7; possible D gene TRBD1, 8 bases. V was clipped by 3 bases and J by 3 bases, with 12 bases between them. The V gene's germline CDR1 is SGHVS and CDR2 FQNEAQ. The CDR3 is made up of 14 amino acids.

This chain joins TRBV7-9 and TRBJ2-7; 10 nucleotides match TRBD1. CDR3 length: 15 residues. Germline V gene lookup returns CDR1 SEHNR and CDR2 FQNEAQ (reference sequence). V was pared by 4 bases and J by 3 bases, with 6 bases of the junction left unmatched. CDR3 nucleotides: TGTGCCAGCAGCTCTCCGGGACAGGGGTTCTACGAGCAGTACTTC. Amino acid sequence: CASSSPGQGFYEQYF.

In DNA, the CDR3 is TGTGCCAGCAAGGTGTGGACGGACACCGGGGAGCTGTTTTTT. Its translation: CASKVWTDTGELFF. The chain joins TRBV28 to TRBJ2-2; the D is unclear. Germline V gene lookup returns CDR1 MDHEN and CDR2 SYDVKM. CDR3 length equals 14 residues. V was clipped by 7 bases and J by 3 bases, with 12 bases between them.

V and J are TRBV5-4 and TRBJ2-5; 8 bases match TRBD2. The germline V gene encodes CDR1 SGHNT and CDR2 YYREEE (reference sequence). The CDR3 spans 16 residues. The V segment lost 4 bases and the J segment 0 bases; nucleotides outside the gene matches: 8. This chain's CDR3 is CASSGFGSGNQETQYF. CDR3 in DNA: TGTGCCAGCAGCGGTTTTGGTAGCGGGAACCAAGAGACCCAGTACTTC.

The chain is built from TRBV7-9 and TRBJ2-7; a possible D gene is TRBD2 (5 bases). Trimming left V 4 bases short and J 7 bases short, with 14 bases between. The germline gives CDR1 SEHNR, CDR2 FQNEAQ (reference sequence). The CDR3 runs 13 residues. For the CDR3, the DNA is TGTGCCAGCAGCTCAATTCTAGCTCGGGAGCAGTACTTC. It translates to CASSSILAREQYF.

In DNA form, the CDR3 reads TGTGCCAGCAGCACCGAGGGACTAGCGGGTAATGAGCAGTTCTTC. This gives the protein CASSTEGLAGNEQFF. The chain links TRBV7-2 to TRBJ2-1, with 12 bases aligning to TRBD2. The germline CDR1 and CDR2 sequences are SGHTA and FQGNSA. V was pared by 5 bases and J by 7 bases, with 6 bases of the junction left unmatched. The CDR3 loop spans 15 amino acids.

V is TRBV27 and J is TRBJ2-2; tentative D call: TRBD2 (5 bases). The V gene's germline CDR1 is MNHEY and CDR2 SMNVEV (reference sequence). Trimming removed 0 bases at V and 4 bases at J, with 6 bases between. The CDR3 runs to 14 residues. CDR3 region: CASSLSRGTGELFF. The CDR3 nucleotides read TGTGCCAGCAGTTTATCCCGGGGCACCGGGGAGCTGTTTTTT.

The rearrangement uses TRBV28 and TRBJ2-1; D could derive from TRBD1 or TRBD2 (5 bases each). The CDR3 length is 14 residues. Germline CDR1 reads MDHEN; CDR2 reads SYDVKM. The V gene lost 5 bases and the J gene lost 9 bases, with 17 bases spanning the gap. In nucleotides, the CDR3 is TGTGCCAGCAGTACGATCGGACCTGGGACTGAGCAGTTCTTC. This gives the protein CASSTIGPGTEQFF.

In DNA form, the CDR3 reads TGTGCCAGCAGCTTAGTTGGCGGGGAGCTGTTTTTT. It specifies CASSLVGGELFF. J is TRBJ2-2 and V is TRBV7-2, with D unclear. V was cut by 1 base and J by 7 bases, with 4 bases left in between. Germline CDR1 SGHTA, CDR2 FQGNSA. The CDR3 runs 12 residues.

This clone was detected once. V is TRBV25-1 and J is TRBJ2-7, with D tentatively TRBD1 or TRBD2 (5 bases each). The germline CDR1 and CDR2 sequences are MGHDK and SYGVNS. Deletions cut 6 bases from V and 7 bases from J, with 13 bases between. This CDR3 region has 12 residues. DNA for the CDR3: TGTGCCAGCAGGACGGGACCGCGGGAGCAGTACTTC. Amino acids: CASRTGPREQYF.

The chain is built from TRBV18 and TRBJ2-3; D is unclear. The germline gives CDR1 KGHSH, CDR2 LQKENI. This CDR3 has 11 amino acids. Trimming stripped 4 bases from V and 2 bases from J, with 1 base between. CDR3 coding DNA: TGTGCCAGCTCACTCACAGATACGCAGTATTTT. Translation gives CASSLTDTQYF. The variable domain in full, with the rest retrieved from reference TRBV18 and TRBJ2-3, is NAGVMQNPRHLVRRRGQEARLRCSPMKGHSHVYWYRQLPEEGLKFMVYLQKENIIDESGMPKERFSAEFPKEGPSILRIQQVVRGDSAAYFCASSLTDTQYFGPGTRLTVL.

The chain is built from TRBV7-8 and TRBJ2-7; TRBD1 agrees at 8 bases. Trimming cost V 7 bases and J 4 bases; bases outside gene matches: 12. Looked up from germline, CDR1 is SGHVS and CDR2 is FQNEAQ. The CDR3 loop spans 15 amino acids. The CDR3 DNA follows: TGTGCCAGCACCATAGGCGGACAGGGCAAGTACGAGCAGTACTTC. Protein product: CASTIGGQGKYEQYF.

The chain joins TRBV7-2 to TRBJ2-5, with a tentative D call TRBD1 (5 bases). The CDR3 is 15 amino acids. The ends were cut back, 4 bases at V and 2 bases at J, with 14 bases in the middle. Germline CDR1 SGHTA, CDR2 FQGNSA. CDR3: CASSSPQGIQETQYF. As DNA, the CDR3 is TGTGCCAGCAGCTCTCCCCAGGGAATTCAAGAGACCCAGTACTTC. The complete variable domain, with remaining parts taken from reference TRBV7-2 and TRBJ2-5, reads GAGVSQSPSNKVTEKGKDVELRCDPISGHTALYWYRQSLGQGLEFLIYFQGNSAPDKSGLPSDRFSAERTGGSVSTLTIQRTQQEDSAVYLCASSSPQGIQETQYFGPGTRLLVL.

About this clone itself: The same CDR3 also results from other DNA sequences found in this sample. The rearrangement joins TRBV19 to TRBJ2-7, with 7 bases matching TRBD1. Germline-derived CDR1 and CDR2 are LNHDA and SQIVND (reference sequence). Trimming took 1 base from V and 1 from J; bases not matched to a gene: 1. The CDR3 is 14 residues long. The chain's CDR3 is CASSIGQGSYEQYF. For the CDR3, the DNA is TGTGCCAGTAGTATAGGACAGGGTTCCTACGAGCAGTACTTC.

The CDR3 here is CASSPRSDWVGEAFF. CDR3 nucleotides: TGTGCCAGCTCACCAAGGTCCGACTGGGTGGGTGAAGCTTTCTTT. The chain uses TRBV18 and TRBJ1-1, with no clear D. The CDR3 is 15 residues long. Germline V gene lookup returns CDR1 KGHSH and CDR2 LQKENI. V was cut by 2 bases and J by 7 bases, with 17 bases left in between.

The chain has TRBV15 and TRBJ2-1, with D possibly matching TRBD2 (5 bases). In germline, CDR1 is LNHNV, CDR2 YYDKDF (reference sequence). The CDR3 consists of 15 residues. The V end lost 0 bases, the J end lost 5 bases, and 11 bases lay between the germline ends. The CDR3 DNA reads TGTGCCACCAGCAGAGATTGGGGTAGCGACAATGAGCAGTTCTTC. Translated, it gives CATSRDWGSDNEQFF.

The chain links TRBV30 to TRBJ1-5, with D perhaps TRBD1 (6 bases). V lost 3 bases and J lost 4, with 16 bases in between. CDR1 and CDR2 (germline): GTSNPN, SVGIG (reference sequence). There are 15 residues in the CDR3. This CDR3 is CAWSLGQLINQPQHF. The DNA for the CDR3 is TGTGCCTGGAGCCTCGGACAGCTCATTAATCAGCCCCAGCATTTT.

V usage is TRBV6-5 and J usage is TRBJ2-7; D is undetermined. V lost 5 bases and J 3 bases, leaving 17 bases between the germline ends. The CDR3 covers 15 residues. Per the germline V gene, CDR1 is MNHEY and CDR2 is SVGAGI. CDR3 sequence: CASSRFRADYYEQYF. CDR3 nucleotides: TGTGCCAGCAGTCGTTTTCGGGCAGATTACTACGAGCAGTACTTC.

The V gene is TRBV27, the J gene TRBJ2-7; unclear D gene. CDR1 and CDR2 from the germline V gene are MNHEY and SMNVEV (reference sequence). V lost 3 bases and J 0 bases, leaving 9 bases between the germline ends. This CDR3 has 14 amino acids. The CDR3 sequence: CASSFGGDSYEQYF. As DNA, the CDR3 is TGTGCCAGCAGTTTCGGTGGGGACTCCTACGAGCAGTACTTC.